This T cell receptor (beta chain) was retrieved from a study of blood T cell repertoires in COVID-19. Study summary: COVID-19 samples from acute and convalescent phases originated in the United States, Italy and Spain. The cDNA or gDNA used as material had been derived from T cells, B-cell-depleted T cells, or PBMCs.

Original handling: Amplified reference gene primers provided the basis for estimating nucleated cell counts. Profiled with immunoSEQ multiplex PCR; TCRdb holds only in-frame clones, not every one. The D gene and trimming were derived from the DNA, and the V and J assignments and clone size from that table. Altogether 51,000 or so clones are present, 81% being singletons, with the ten largest covering under 30%. The V and J ends lost 4 bases and 2 bases respectively, with 5 bases between them. Germline values: CDR1 DFQATT, CDR2 SNEGSKA (reference sequence). The CDR3 spans 11 residues. In Seattle, patients joined the study during active infection and were tracked longitudinally.

The chain recombines TRBV20-1 with TRBJ1-2; no clear D gene. The receptor was derived from a woman older than 75 with COVID-19, enrolled during active disease. The sequenced material came from peripheral blood. CDR3 in DNA: TGCAGTGCTACACAGAACTATGGCTACACCTTC. It yields the protein CSATQNYGYTF.